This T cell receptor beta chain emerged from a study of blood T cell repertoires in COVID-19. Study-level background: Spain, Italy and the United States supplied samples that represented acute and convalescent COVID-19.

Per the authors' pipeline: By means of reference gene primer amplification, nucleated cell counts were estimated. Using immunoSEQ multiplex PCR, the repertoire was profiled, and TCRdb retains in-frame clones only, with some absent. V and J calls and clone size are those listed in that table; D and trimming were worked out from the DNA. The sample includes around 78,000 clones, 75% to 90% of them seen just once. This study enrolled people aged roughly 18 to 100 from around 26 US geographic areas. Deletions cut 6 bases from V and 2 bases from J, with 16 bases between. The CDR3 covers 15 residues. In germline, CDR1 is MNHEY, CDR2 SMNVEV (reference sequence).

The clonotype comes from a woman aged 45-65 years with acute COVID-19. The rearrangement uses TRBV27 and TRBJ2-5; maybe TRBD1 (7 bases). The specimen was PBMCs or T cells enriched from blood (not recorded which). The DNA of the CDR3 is TGTGCCAGCAGGCCGCACCAGGGGGGACAAGAGACCCAGTACTTC. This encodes CASRPHQGGQETQYF.